The TCR beta chain under discussion was sequenced for a study of Tregs in tolerant kidney transplant recipients (dated by TCRdb to between 2018 and 2021). Regarding the research as a whole: For bulk CFSE mixed lymphocyte reactions, CFSE-labeled recipient PBMCs were cocultured for approximately six days with irradiated donor PBMCs and were then stained for CD3/CD4/CD8 and FACS-sorted. Before combined kidney and bone marrow transplantation, this study identified donor-specific regulatory T cells using TCRbeta sequencing and then followed those same cells after transplant. Several methods of expanding Tregs specific for an allogeneic donor were compared by TCRbeta repertoire sequencing in a few healthy controls. The investigation overall reported the following: Biological reproducibility was not directly assessed, although technical replication error appeared to be minimal. The study was constrained by small patient numbers, and validation of the findings is required in larger populations and under other immunosuppression protocols. The most biologically relevant and donor-specific TCRbeta repertoire appeared to be identified by expanding Tregs with activated donor B cells.

In the case of this clone: Its antigen is still unknown. One junction end does not reproduce the germline sequence, and a read error may be involved. Other nucleotide sequences in the sample specify the same CDR3.

Healthy control blood was obtained either as purchased buffy coats or from healthy volunteers. Healthy control blood was processed by Ficoll density gradient to PBMCs and cryopreserved; patient PBMCs were collected before and after transplant. For TCRbeta CDR3 sequencing, genomic DNA was extracted from sorted cells using the QIAGEN DNeasy Blood and Tissue Kit. High-throughput TCRbeta CDR3 sequencing was carried out commercially through immunoSEQ, with PCR amplification with bias correction and internal controls included. As for the original processing: Unique productive TCRbeta sequences were defined by CDR3 nucleotide sequence where primers matched, otherwise by CDR3 amino acid sequence with Vbeta and Jbeta genes. Sequences were defined as donor-reactive when expanded at least 5-fold in CFSE-low cells versus unstimulated cells and present at a frequency of at least 0.01% in CFSE-low cells. Repertoire divergence was quantified by Jensen-Shannon divergence using the top 100 TCRbeta sequences ranked by frequency. For any sample with multiple sequencing runs, sorting error was corrected in each run separately before the runs were pooled. TCRdb took this table from immuneACCESS and kept in-frame rearrangements with V and J called. Such tables lack part of the clones; where checked against another copy, unresolved V genes explain under half of the gap, and the rest is unexplained. V, J and clone size reflect that table, while D and trimming were determined from the DNA. This sample has some 8,700 clones in its table, and approximately 43% of those were observed once. 5% to 6% of the sample is taken by the ten largest.

The sequenced material came from CD4+ T cells from blood cultured with allogeneic cells. This clonotype was sampled from a human donor in good health.

The DNA sequence follows: TGTGCCAGTAGCTCGGGACAGGGGTTGAGTAAGCAGTACTTC. Its protein product is CASSSGQGLSKQYF. The chain uses TRBV11-3 and TRBJ2-7; 10 middle bases align to TRBD1. From cysteine to phenylalanine, the CDR3 is 14 amino acids long. Just CDR3 DNA is preserved here, 42 bases in frame from base 1. The CDR1 and CDR2 encoded by the germline V gene are SGHNT and YENEEA.